What follows describes a single TCR beta chain. The antigen is unknown. This specimen belongs to a study of cytomegalovirus exposure and HLA in healthy donors. V lost 4 bases and J lost 13, with 17 bases in between. The germline V gene has CDR1 SSHAT and CDR2 FNYEAQ (reference sequence). The CDR3 is 13 residues long. Points from the study as a whole: A later analysis showed HLA-associated TCR beta chains outstripping equally common others in clonal expansion. Cytomegalovirus association was listed for 164 TCR beta chains.

PCR involved 60 Vbeta and 13 Jbeta primers. Clones were sequenced by immunoSEQ multiplex PCR, and TCRdb holds only the in-frame ones, with some missing. The repertoire has more than 85,000 clones, over 70% of them found once; the top ten carry 6.5% to 9.5%. The specimen was PBMCs. This clonotype was obtained from a woman between 40 and 55 years old in good health and CMV-seropositive. The chain combines TRBV7-7 with TRBJ2-1, with D possibly being TRBD2 (6 bases). Here the CDR3 DNA reads TGTGCCAGCAGCTCCCAGACTAGAGCGATACAGTTCTTC. Its protein product is CASSSQTRAIQFF.